A selection of T cell receptor beta chains follows, all from one sample in a study of T cell responses to AZD1222 COVID-19 vaccine. The data were produced by immunoSEQ multiplex PCR, yet TCRdb's version contains in-frame clones alone and is incomplete. The sample holds roughly 96,000 clones, 85% to 90% seen once. The sample here was peripheral blood, taken 28 days after the second AZD1222 dose. The receptor source for this set is an adult who received the AZD1222 COVID-19 vaccine. Both conserved end residues are part of each CDR3. A D gene is named only where the DNA matches it firmly.

TRBV19 | TRBD1 | CASSIGQGEKTDTQYF
TRBV6-2/TRBV6-3 | . | CASSDRGSSNYGYTF
TRBV2 | . | CASSEAGAGSGELFF
TRBV28 | . | CASSPRPTYEQYF
TRBV6-5 | . | CASRDLKGSSGEQFF
TRBV4-1 | TRBD2 | CASSPGLTTYEQYF
TRBV29-1 | . | CSVEKVEGGEQFF
TRBV7-2 | . | CASSLASMNTEAFF
TRBV5-6 | . | CASSLWAGSQAKNIQYF
TRBV4-3 | TRBD1 | CASSQQDRGTEQYF
TRBV6-2/TRBV6-3 | TRBD2 | CASSYPLAGPAEQYF
TRBV7-3 | TRBD1 | CASSLTAGGSPLHF
TRBV7-5 | . | CVRSWAEGVLEDRGNTIYF
TRBV6-4 | . | CASSDSALFQPQHF
TRBV9 | . | CASSVGLPRAPYEQYF
TRBV18 | TRBD2 | CASSPSGRGTGELFF